Shown below are 25 T cell receptor beta chains from a single sample sequenced in a study of siplizumab effects on memory and regulatory T cells. Profiling relied on immunoSEQ multiplex PCR, and the TCRdb table lists in-frame clones only, not all of them. In the table there are about 110,000 clones, 85% to 95% of which are singletons. The sequencing input was CD4+ T cells sorted from blood. These receptors were taken from a human donor in good health.

Comments on this clone: The sample holds other DNA sequences that translate to the same CDR3. This chain joins TRBV7-3 and TRBJ2-5; D gene uncertain. The V gene lost 2 bases and the J gene lost 3 bases, with 7 bases spanning the gap. The germline V gene has CDR1 SGHTA and CDR2 FQGTGA. The CDR3 consists of 13 residues. CDR3 residues: CASSLGVEETQYF. Here the CDR3 DNA reads TGTGCCAGCAGCTTAGGTGTAGAAGAGACCCAGTACTTC.

The gene calls are TRBV6-1 and TRBJ2-3, with D perhaps TRBD1 (6 bases). CDR1 and CDR2 from the germline V gene are MNHNS and SASEGT. This CDR3 comprises 14 residues. V was clipped by 3 bases and J by 4 bases, with 11 bases between them. The CDR3 reads CASSDNSGADTQYF. Here the CDR3 DNA reads TGTGCCAGCAGTGATAATTCAGGGGCAGATACGCAGTATTTT.

V gene TRBV4-1 combines with J gene TRBJ1-2; 9 bases line up with TRBD1. The CDR3 totals 13 residues. In germline, CDR1 is MGHRA, CDR2 YSYEKL. After removal of 3 bases from V and 8 bases from J, the junction contained 4 bases not matched to a gene. CDR3 amino acids: CASSHPTGGGYTF. The CDR3 DNA is TGCGCCAGCAGCCACCCGACAGGGGGAGGCTACACCTTC.

The CDR3 DNA sequence: TGTGCCAGCAGGGGGACTGCTGACAATGAGCAGTTCTTC. Translation gives CASRGTADNEQFF. The genes are TRBV11-2 and TRBJ2-1, with D perhaps matching TRBD2 (6 bases). Between the trimmed V and J ends, which lost 6 bases and 5 bases, there was a span of 11 bases. Germline V lookup: CDR1 SGHAT, CDR2 FQNNGV. This CDR3 comprises 13 residues.

For this clone: Within the sample, other DNA sequences also encode this same CDR3. DNA for the CDR3: TGTGCCAGCAGCCTTCCCGGGACTAGCGGGAGTTCCGGGGAGCTGTTTTTT. It specifies CASSLPGTSGSSGELFF. The chain couples TRBV5-4 to TRBJ2-2; 14 positions match TRBD2. V lost 4 bases, J lost 6 bases, and 8 bases stayed unmatched. The CDR3 length is 17 residues. Per germline, CDR1 SGHNT and CDR2 YYREEE (reference sequence).

J is TRBJ2-4 and V is TRBV25-1; the D gene is possibly TRBD2 (5 bases). This CDR3 has 13 amino acids. In germline, CDR1 is MGHDK, CDR2 SYGVNS. Trimming removed 4 bases from V and 4 bases from J, with 8 bases in between. The CDR3 loop reads CASSGTGKNIQYF. CDR3 coding DNA: TGTGCCAGCAGTGGGACGGGAAAAAACATTCAGTACTTC.

CDR3 sequence (DNA): TGTGCCAGCAGCGCGACCGGGACAGGGAGCACAGATACGCAGTATTTT. Its protein is CASSATGTGSTDTQYF. The chain combines TRBV9 with TRBJ2-3; 9 bases map to TRBD1. The germline V gene encodes CDR1 SGDLS and CDR2 YYNGEE. The CDR3 spans 16 residues. J gave up 0 bases and V 3 bases, and 5 bases lay outside the gene matches.

This clone is a singleton in its sample. The rearrangement uses TRBV18 and TRBJ2-5; D gene ambiguous. Trimming took off 2 bases at V and 7 bases at J, with 20 bases between the two ends. The CDR3 runs to 16 residues. The germline CDR1 and CDR2 sequences are KGHSH and LQKENI. The CDR3 protein is CASSPTSAALGVTQYF. The CDR3 coding sequence is TGTGCCAGCTCACCAACGTCGGCAGCCTTAGGAGTGACCCAGTACTTC.

This clone came up once. The gene calls are TRBV4-3 and TRBJ2-1; D is possibly TRBD2 (5 bases). The germline V gene has CDR1 LGHNA and CDR2 YSLEER. CDR3 length equals 16 residues. V lost 1 base, J lost 4 bases, and 14 bases lay in between. The CDR3 reads CASSQGLRTEYNEQFF. CDR3 in DNA: TGCGCCAGCAGCCAAGGGCTCAGGACTGAATACAATGAGCAGTTCTTC.

The chain couples TRBV7-9 to TRBJ2-2; 7 nucleotides align to TRBD1. Germline V gene lookup returns CDR1 SEHNR and CDR2 FQNEAQ (reference sequence). The CDR3 length is 13 residues. Unmatched junction bases numbered 6, after V lost 11 bases and J lost 3 bases. This chain's CDR3 is CAGGQADTGELFF. DNA for the CDR3: TGTGCCGGCGGACAGGCTGACACCGGGGAGCTGTTTTTT. The variable domain in full, completed from reference TRBV7-9 and TRBJ2-2, reads DTGVSQNPRHKITKRGQNVTFRCDPISEHNRLYWYRQTLGQGPEFLTYFQNEAQLEKSRLLSDRFSAERPKGSFSTLEIQRTEQGDSAMYLCAGGQADTGELFFGEGSRLTVL.

This rearrangement joins TRBV10-1 to TRBJ1-2; D ambiguous. CDR1 is WNHNN, CDR2 SYGVQD, per germline (reference sequence). V lost 0 bases, J lost 8 bases, and 10 bases lay in between. The CDR3 is made up of 13 amino acids. CDR3 residues: CASSESAGSGYTF. Here the CDR3 DNA reads TGCGCCAGCAGTGAGTCGGCGGGGTCCGGCTACACCTTC.

The V and J genes are TRBV6-6 and TRBJ2-7; D is undetermined. Trimming pared 5 bases from V and 6 bases from J, leaving 8 bases between. Germline values: CDR1 MNHNY, CDR2 SVGAGI (reference sequence). The CDR3 has 11 residues. The DNA of the CDR3 is TGTGCCAGCAGTCCCCTTCGCGAGCAGTACTTC. Encoded protein: CASSPLREQYF.

The chain carries TRBV5-5 and TRBJ2-1; D is possibly TRBD2 (6 bases). The CDR3 sequence is 13 residues long. The V gene lost 0 bases and the J gene lost 10 bases, with 11 bases spanning the gap. Germline V gene data show CDR1 as SGHKS and CDR2 as YYEKEE (reference sequence). The CDR3 DNA reads as TGTGCCAGCAGCTTGGTAGCGGCGTTGGAGCAGTTCTTC. This translates into CASSLVAALEQFF.

The rearrangement links TRBV7-2 to TRBJ2-3; 9 positions agree with TRBD2. The length of the CDR3 is 18 residues. The germline CDR1 and CDR2 sequences are SGHTA and FQGNSA. V gave up 2 bases and J gave up 0 bases; unmatched junction bases: 9. This CDR3 reads CASSLKAGGHPSTDTQYF. CDR3 bases: TGTGCCAGCAGCTTAAAAGCGGGGGGCCACCCAAGCACAGATACGCAGTATTTT.

V is TRBV29-1 and J is TRBJ2-7; TRBD1 agrees at 8 bases. V shed 5 bases, J shed 0 bases, and the junction held 3 bases outside the gene matches. CDR1 SQVTM and CDR2 ANQGSEA come from the germline V gene. CDR3 length: 13 residues. In DNA form, the CDR3 reads TGCAGCGTTAGGACAGGGACCTCCTACGAGCAGTACTTC. Protein product: CSVRTGTSYEQYF.

The genes are TRBV4-2 and TRBJ2-2; tentatively, D is TRBD2 (6 bases). The germline V and J ends were trimmed by 1 base and 1 base, with 10 bases remaining between them. This CDR3 comprises 16 residues. The germline gives CDR1 LGHNA, CDR2 YNFKEQ. The CDR3 sequence: CASSQADGRNTGELFF. The CDR3 DNA reads TGTGCCAGCAGCCAAGCGGACGGGAGGAACACCGGGGAGCTGTTTTTT.

There are a few counts of this clone. The chain joins TRBV7-2 to TRBJ1-1, with D possibly TRBD1 on 5 matching bases. The CDR3 consists of 13 residues. Germline V gene sequence: CDR1 SGHTA, CDR2 FQGNSA. The V end lost 5 bases, the J end lost 1 base, and 8 bases lay between the germline ends. The CDR3 loop reads CASSRGRNTEAFF. The CDR3 nucleotides are TGTGCCAGCAGCCGGGGACGGAACACTGAAGCTTTCTTT.

The chain joins TRBV11-3 to TRBJ1-1, with D possibly TRBD1 on 6 matching bases. Trimming cost V 5 bases and J 8 bases, with 30 bases left between them. The CDR3 is 18 amino acids. The germline V gene has CDR1 SGHNT and CDR2 YENEEA. The CDR3 sequence: CASSPTFRGAVGIGEAFF. Written as DNA, the CDR3 is TGTGCCAGCAGCCCCACGTTCAGGGGCGCGGTCGGTATTGGAGAAGCTTTCTTT. The complete variable domain, with remaining parts taken from reference TRBV11-3 and TRBJ1-1, reads EAGVVQSPRYKIIEKKQPVAFWCNPISGHNTLYWYLQNLGQGPELLIRYENEEAVDDSQLPKDRFSAERLKGVDSTLKIQPAELGDSAVYLCASSPTFRGAVGIGEAFFGQGTRLTVV.

The chain links TRBV2 to TRBJ2-3; no firm D call. In germline, CDR1 is SNHLY, CDR2 FYNNEI. The length of the CDR3 is 13 residues. The ends were cut back, 1 base at V and 8 bases at J, with 10 bases in the middle. The chain's CDR3 is CASSEGARGTQYF. CDR3 in DNA: TGTGCCAGCAGTGAAGGGGCTAGAGGTACGCAGTATTTT.

This chain connects TRBV20-1 to TRBJ2-1; D is possibly TRBD2 (5 bases). There are 11 residues in the CDR3. V dropped 7 bases and J dropped 7 bases, with 11 bases sitting between them. Germline-derived CDR1 and CDR2 are DFQATT and SNEGSKA (reference sequence). This chain's CDR3 is CSGRTGNEQFF. CDR3 nucleotide sequence: TGCAGTGGTCGGACTGGGAATGAGCAGTTCTTC.

The chain employs TRBV6-5 and TRBJ1-2; D is ambiguous. V was trimmed by 5 bases and J by 1 base, leaving 11 bases between them. The CDR3 loop spans 14 amino acids. Germline V CDR1 and CDR2: MNHEY, SVGAGI. Here the CDR3 DNA reads TGTGCCAGCAGTCCCCGAGGGATTAACTATGGCTACACCTTC. Amino acid sequence: CASSPRGINYGYTF.

This clone was observed a few times. This rearrangement joins TRBV29-1 to TRBJ2-5; 15 bases map to TRBD2. Germline-derived CDR1 and CDR2 are SQVTM and ANQGSEA. CDR3 length: 17 amino acids. The J segment lost 4 bases and the V segment lost 7 bases, leaving 13 bases of the junction unmatched. CDR3 amino acids: CSAMPGLAGGGGETQYF. CDR3 nucleotides: TGCAGCGCCATGCCGGGACTAGCGGGAGGCGGGGGAGAGACCCAGTACTTC.

The chain employs TRBV30 and TRBJ2-2; perhaps TRBD2 as D (5 bases). This CDR3 spans 13 amino acids. Trimming took off 4 bases at V and 6 bases at J, with 12 bases between the two ends. CDR1 and CDR2 (germline): GTSNPN, SVGIG (reference sequence). CDR3 residues: CAWTLTSSGELFF. The CDR3 coding sequence is TGTGCCTGGACCCTTACTAGTTCCGGGGAGCTGTTTTTT.

The J gene is TRBJ2-5, the V gene TRBV28; D remains unclear. Germline CDR1 reads MDHEN; CDR2 reads SYDVKM. V shed 4 bases and J shed 4 bases, with 10 bases lying between them. The length of the CDR3 is 13 residues. This CDR3 is CASSSRFGETQYF. Written as DNA, the CDR3 is TGTGCCAGCAGTTCTAGGTTCGGAGAGACCCAGTACTTC.

This chain uses TRBV18 with TRBJ2-7; D may be TRBD1 (5 bases). This CDR3 has 13 amino acids. V lost 6 bases, J lost 0 bases, and 9 bases lay in between. Looked up from germline, CDR1 is KGHSH and CDR2 is LQKENI. Here the CDR3 reads CASSRQLSYEQYF. The CDR3 DNA reads as TGTGCCAGCTCGAGACAGCTCTCCTACGAGCAGTACTTC.